This TCR beta chain is from a study of T cell responses to AZD1222 COVID-19 vaccine. The germline gives CDR1 SGHTA, CDR2 FQGNSA. The CDR3 covers 15 residues. V lost 1 base, J lost 5 bases, and 7 bases stayed unmatched. About this clone itself: Its antigen is unknown.

Profiling relied on immunoSEQ multiplex PCR, and the TCRdb table lists in-frame clones only, not all of them. The sample includes 95,000 to 150,000 clones, 65% to 90% of them seen just once. General study findings and limits: Nearly half of spike-specific TCRs reportedly go after variant regions that carry no mutations. The peak T cell response came first, and repertoires were sampled only after it.

This TCR came from an adult in good health. The specimen comprised peripheral blood, sampled on day 0 of AZD1222 vaccination. V and J are TRBV7-2 and TRBJ2-5; TRBD2 matches at 7 bases. This CDR3 is CASSLGLAEGETQYF. In DNA, the CDR3 is TGTGCCAGCAGCTTAGGACTAGCTGAGGGGGAGACCCAGTACTTC.